These T cell receptor beta chains were read from a single sample in a study of cytomegalovirus exposure and HLA in healthy donors. Generated by immunoSEQ multiplex PCR, the TCRdb table keeps only in-frame clones and is missing some. The sample consists of roughly 66,000 clones, 55% to 80% of them appearing once. The sample consisted of PBMCs. Receptor source: a woman in her fifties or sixties in good health and CMV-seronegative. Each CDR3 is given with its conserved first and last residue.

J	V	CDR3
TRBJ1-5	TRBV28	CASSYGDSNQPQHF
TRBJ2-2	TRBV2	CASGGGGRANTGELFF
TRBJ1-4	TRBV25-1	CASSEPGNNEKLFF
TRBJ2-7	TRBV6-5	CASRITGTGNYEQYF
TRBJ1-2	TRBV29-1	CSVEGGGWYGYTF
TRBJ1-5	TRBV30	CAWSGQIDQPQHF
TRBJ1-3	TRBV15	CATSRADSSGNTIYF
TRBJ2-1	TRBV5-1	CASSPGFSQGIEQFF
TRBJ2-3	TRBV10-3	CAISEYSGGPADTQYF
TRBJ2-7	TRBV11-2	CASSFGQGVYEQYF
TRBJ1-5	TRBV28	CASSSYSESQPQHF